The 13 T cell receptor beta chains in this list originate from one sample, sequenced in a study of cytomegalovirus exposure and HLA in healthy donors. Primers for the PCR totalled 60 Vbeta and 13 Jbeta. Profiled with immunoSEQ multiplex PCR; TCRdb holds only in-frame clones, not every one. The profile shows 90,000 to 95,000 clones, around 76% of them singletons. Sequencing was performed on PBMCs. These receptors all come from a man between 25 and 39 years old in good health and CMV-seronegative.

This chain links TRBV19 with TRBJ1-1, with 8 bases that match TRBD1. V gave up 5 bases and J gave up 1 base; unmatched junction bases: 3. The length of the CDR3 is 14 residues. Germline CDR1 is LNHDA and CDR2 is SQIVND (reference sequence). CDR3 loop: CASSVQGANTEAFF. DNA for the CDR3: TGTGCCAGTAGTGTCCAGGGGGCGAACACTGAAGCTTTCTTT. Full variable domain (rest looked up from reference TRBV19 and TRBJ1-1): DGGITQSPKYLFRKEGQNVTLSCEQNLNHDAMYWYRQDPGQGLRLIYYSQIVNDFQKGDIAEGYSVSREKKESFPLTVTSAQKNPTAFYLCASSVQGANTEAFFGQGTRLTVV.

This chain uses TRBV19 with TRBJ1-2; maybe TRBD1 (6 bases). Trimming stripped 7 bases from V and 0 bases from J, with 18 bases between. Germline V gene data show CDR1 as LNHDA and CDR2 as SQIVND (reference sequence). This CDR3 comprises 16 residues. The CDR3 here is CASIGGGRTSNYGYTF. The DNA for the CDR3 is TGTGCCAGTATAGGTGGGGGCCGAACTTCTAACTATGGCTACACCTTC.

The rearrangement joins TRBV7-3 to TRBJ2-2; 7 nucleotides line up with TRBD1. In germline, CDR1 is SGHTA, CDR2 FQGTGA. V dropped 6 bases and J dropped 5; count of bases not matched to a gene: 6. This CDR3 is built from 14 residues. Here the CDR3 reads CASRQGRSTGELFF. Written as DNA, the CDR3 is TGTGCCAGCAGACAGGGGAGATCAACCGGGGAGCTGTTTTTT.

J is TRBJ1-2 and V is TRBV6-5; D possibly corresponds to TRBD1 (6 bases). Trimming cost V 2 bases and J 7 bases, with 14 bases left between them. Germline CDR1 reads MNHEY; CDR2 reads SVGAGI. The CDR3 length is 14 residues. The CDR3 nucleotides are TGTGCCAGCAGTTACGCTCAGGGGTTGGGTGGCTACACCTTC. Encoded protein: CASSYAQGLGGYTF.

This sequence joins TRBV6-5 and TRBJ1-2, with 7 bases aligning to TRBD1. CDR1 and CDR2 from the germline V gene are MNHEY and SVGAGI. V shed 5 bases and J 4 bases; nucleotides not matched to a gene: 7. This CDR3 spans 14 amino acids. Here the CDR3 reads CASSTPRDSYGYTF. CDR3 bases: TGTGCCAGCAGTACTCCCCGGGACAGCTATGGCTACACCTTC.

The V and J genes are TRBV19 and TRBJ1-2; TRBD1 matches at 9 bases. Germline V gene data show CDR1 as LNHDA and CDR2 as SQIVND (reference sequence). The CDR3 is 19 residues long. With 8 bases clipped from V and 5 bases from J, the junction kept 24 bases outside the gene matches. The CDR3 spells CASPLISPQDRGDRYGYTF. Written as DNA, the CDR3 is TGTGCCAGTCCCCTTATATCCCCCCAGGACAGGGGAGATAGGTATGGCTACACCTTC.

This clone was observed a single time. V gene TRBV15 combines with J gene TRBJ1-2; D perhaps matches TRBD1 (5 bases). The CDR3 length is 16 residues. CDR1 LNHNV and CDR2 YYDKDF come from the germline V gene (reference sequence). V lost 3 bases, J lost 3 bases, and 17 bases lay in between. The CDR3 region has the DNA TGTGCCACCAGCAGGGGATCAGGGTTTCTGGACTATGGCTACACCTTC. This translates into CATSRGSGFLDYGYTF.

The chain is built from TRBV5-5 and TRBJ1-1; no clear D gene. Per germline, CDR1 SGHKS and CDR2 YYEKEE (reference sequence). The CDR3 is made up of 14 amino acids. Trimming removed 0 bases at V and 0 bases at J, with 6 bases between. The CDR3 DNA follows: TGTGCCAGCAGCTTGGGTTTCATGAACACTGAAGCTTTCTTT. This sequence encodes CASSLGFMNTEAFF.

This clone was seen a handful of times. This rearrangement joins TRBV18 to TRBJ1-1; D gene ambiguous. The germline gives CDR1 KGHSH, CDR2 LQKENI. The CDR3 totals 12 residues. V was clipped by 4 bases and J by 4 bases, with 7 bases between them. In nucleotides, the CDR3 is TGTGCCAGCTCACAGGGAGGCACTGAAGCTTTCTTT. This sequence encodes CASSQGGTEAFF.

The chain uses TRBV6-1 and TRBJ1-5, with D perhaps TRBD1 (6 bases). Trimming took 6 bases from V and 5 from J, leaving 11 bases between them. The length of the CDR3 is 13 residues. CDR1 and CDR2 from the germline V gene are MNHNS and SASEGT. CDR3 sequence: CASRQGNHQPQHF. DNA for the CDR3: TGTGCCAGCAGGCAGGGGAACCATCAGCCCCAGCATTTT.

This rearrangement joins TRBV5-4 to TRBJ2-1; D ambiguous. The CDR3 consists of 15 residues. Germline loops: CDR1 SGHNT, CDR2 YYREEE (reference sequence). Trimming took 2 bases from V and 0 from J, leaving 9 bases between them. The CDR3 DNA reads as TGTGCCAGCAGCTTCGCGGCTAACTCCTACAATGAGCAGTTCTTC. Its protein is CASSFAANSYNEQFF.

The V call is TRBV6-1, the J call TRBJ1-2; tentative D call: TRBD1 (6 bases). V dropped 4 bases and J dropped 7 bases, with 7 bases sitting between them. CDR1 MNHNS and CDR2 SASEGT come from the germline V gene. The CDR3 totals 11 residues. CDR3 protein: CASSAGVGYTF. The CDR3 DNA sequence: TGTGCCAGCAGTGCAGGGGTTGGCTACACCTTC.

The genes are TRBV6-1 and TRBJ2-7, with D possibly matching TRBD1 (5 bases). The germline V and J ends were trimmed by 4 bases and 8 bases, with 12 bases remaining between them. CDR1 MNHNS and CDR2 SASEGT come from the germline V gene. This CDR3 region has 12 residues. The CDR3 region is CASSARTRQQYV. The CDR3 DNA is TGTGCCAGCAGTGCTCGGACAAGACAGCAGTACGTC.